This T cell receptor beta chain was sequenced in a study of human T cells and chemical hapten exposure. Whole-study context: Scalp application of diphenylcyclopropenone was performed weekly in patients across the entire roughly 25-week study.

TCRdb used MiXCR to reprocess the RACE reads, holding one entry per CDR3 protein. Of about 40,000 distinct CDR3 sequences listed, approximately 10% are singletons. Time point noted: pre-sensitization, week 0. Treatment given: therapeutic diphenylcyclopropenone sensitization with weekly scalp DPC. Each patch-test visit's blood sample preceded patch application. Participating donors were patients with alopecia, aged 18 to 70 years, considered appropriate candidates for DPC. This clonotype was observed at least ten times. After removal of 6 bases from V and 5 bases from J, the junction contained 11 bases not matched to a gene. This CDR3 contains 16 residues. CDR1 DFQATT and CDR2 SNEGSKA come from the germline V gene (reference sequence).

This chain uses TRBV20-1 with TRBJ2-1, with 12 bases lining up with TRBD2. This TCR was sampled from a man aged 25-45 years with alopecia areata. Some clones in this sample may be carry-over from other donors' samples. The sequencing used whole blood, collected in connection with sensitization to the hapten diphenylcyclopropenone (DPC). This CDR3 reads CSAPILAGGVHNEQFF. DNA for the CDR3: TGCAGTGCGCCGATCCTAGCGGGAGGGGTCCACAATGAGCAGTTCTTC.